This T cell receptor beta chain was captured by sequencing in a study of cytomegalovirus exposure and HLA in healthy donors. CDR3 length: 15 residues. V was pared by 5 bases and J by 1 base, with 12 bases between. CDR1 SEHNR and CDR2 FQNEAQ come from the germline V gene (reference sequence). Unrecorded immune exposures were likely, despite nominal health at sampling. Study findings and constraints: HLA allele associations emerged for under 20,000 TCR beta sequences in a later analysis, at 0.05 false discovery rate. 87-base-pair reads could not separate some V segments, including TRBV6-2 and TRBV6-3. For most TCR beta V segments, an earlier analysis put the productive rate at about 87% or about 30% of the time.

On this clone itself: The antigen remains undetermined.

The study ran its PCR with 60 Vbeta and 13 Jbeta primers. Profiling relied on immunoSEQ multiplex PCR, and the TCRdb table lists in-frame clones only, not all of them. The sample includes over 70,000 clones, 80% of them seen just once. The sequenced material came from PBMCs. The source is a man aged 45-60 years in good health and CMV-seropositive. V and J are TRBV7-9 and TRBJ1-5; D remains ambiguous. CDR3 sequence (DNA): TGTGCCAGCAGCCCTTCGAGAAGAAGCAATCAGCCCCAGCATTTT. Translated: CASSPSRRSNQPQHF.